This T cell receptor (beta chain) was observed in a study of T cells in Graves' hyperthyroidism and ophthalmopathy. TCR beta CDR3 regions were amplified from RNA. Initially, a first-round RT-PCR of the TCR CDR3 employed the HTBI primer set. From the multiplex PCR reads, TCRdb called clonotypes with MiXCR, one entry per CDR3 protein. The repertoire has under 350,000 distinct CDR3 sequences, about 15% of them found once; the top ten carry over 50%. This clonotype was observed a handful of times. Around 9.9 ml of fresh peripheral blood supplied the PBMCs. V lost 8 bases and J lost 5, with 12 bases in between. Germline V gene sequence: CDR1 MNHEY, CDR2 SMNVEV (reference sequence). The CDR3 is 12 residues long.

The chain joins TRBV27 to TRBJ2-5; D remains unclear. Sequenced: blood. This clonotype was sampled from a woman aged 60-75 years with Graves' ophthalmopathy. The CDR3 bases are TGTGCCAGCGGGCCATTTATGGAGACCCAGTACTTC. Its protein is CASGPFMETQYF.